This TCR beta chain emerged from a study of T-cell reconstitution after alpha-beta-depleted transplantation in children. Points from the study as a whole: Reportedly, roughly two months post-transplant, alpha-beta T cells arose from several hundred expanded graft clones. A year post-transplant, T-cell counts and diversity derived mostly from newly produced T cells.

This clonotype was found a few times. The antigen is not known. Unique molecular identifiers tagged the TCRbeta library. TCRdb re-analysed the PCR reads in MiXCR, keeping a single row per CDR3 protein. This sample has around 140,000 distinct CDR3 sequences, with 8.8% found just once. Germline V gene lookup returns CDR1 SGHRS and CDR2 YFSETQ. Between the trimmed V and J ends, which lost 5 bases and 1 base, there was a span of 6 bases. CDR3 length: 12 residues. The chain is built from TRBV5-1 and TRBJ1-1; D gene unclear. This material consisted of PBMCs, mostly from graft donor cells, taken 180 days after TCRalphabeta/CD19-depleted stem cell transplant. This TCR was recovered from a female patient aged 2-9 years who had a stem cell transplant for congenital amegakaryocytic thrombocytopenia, so the T cells may come from the graft donor. The CDR3 DNA follows: TGCGCCAGCAGATCCCCGAACACTGAAGCTTTCTTT. Amino acids: CASRSPNTEAFF.